This T cell receptor beta chain was identified during a study of cytomegalovirus exposure and HLA in healthy donors. Findings and caveats of the study: Productive rates of about 87% or about 30% were seen for most TCR beta V segments in an earlier analysis.

The CDR3 extends over 14 amino acids. Germline loops: CDR1 MDHEN, CDR2 SYDVKM. Primers: 60 Vbeta forward and 13 Jbeta reverse. Measured with immunoSEQ multiplex PCR; TCRdb has only the in-frame clones, and not every one. Its listing shows 65,000 to 95,000 clones. A note on this clone: The antigen is unknown. Compared with germline, one end of the junction differs, possibly owing to a read error. Other DNA sequences in the sample encode the same CDR3.

The TCR comes from a woman aged 60-75 years in good health and CMV-seronegative. Sequenced material: PBMCs. This chain joins TRBV28 and TRBJ1-1, with D maybe TRBD1 (5 bases). CDR3 nucleotide sequence: TGTGCCAGCACCAACCCCGGGGGGAACACTGAGGCTTTCTTT. This encodes CASTNPGGNTEAFF.